Here is one TCR beta chain with its context. Its recognized antigen is unknown. The record has no base qualities; no much larger clone is one base away. The data were obtained in a study of blood T cell repertoires in COVID-19 (dated by TCRdb to the early 2020s). Regarding the complete study: Samples covering the acute and convalescent phases of COVID-19 were provided by collaborators in the United States, Italy and Spain. The prospective study material was composed of cDNA or gDNA derived from T cells, B-cell-depleted T cells, or PBMCs. Deeply sampled blood TCRbeta repertoires from subjects exposed to, actively infected with, or recovered from COVID-19 were included in the dataset. A freely available public database, intended as a resource for researchers studying the immune response to SARS-CoV-2, is where the repertoires were released. The samples were drawn from the first 160 participants of the ongoing ImmuneRACE study and from more than 1,000 subjects provided by 6 global collaborators. Nearly every sample came with metadata listing a de-identified subject ID, COVID-19 status, age in years and sex. Where available, HLA class I and class II types were taken from metadata supplied by the sample provider and were not determined by assay-based typing. Overall study results and their limits: The amount of clinical and demographic metadata varied by source and participant and was provided uncurated.

V is pruned by 5 bases and J by 7 bases, leaving 9 bases of the junction without a gene match. CDR3 length: 16 amino acids, cysteine to phenylalanine. The CDR3 DNA has 48 bases and is translated from base 1. CDR1 and CDR2 (MNHEY, SVGEGT) derive from the germline V gene. TCRbeta CDR3 regions were amplified from genomic DNA using the immunoSEQ Assay, a bias-controlled multiplex PCR. Under the source paper's analysis protocol: The number of nucleated cells in each sample was estimated from the amplification of reference gene primers within the assay. To quantify the absolute abundance of each unique TCRbeta CDR3 rearrangement, sequence reads were collapsed and filtered. For each sample, productive Simpson clonality was calculated as the square root of Simpson's diversity index across productive rearrangements. TCRdb holds this immuneACCESS table with in-frame rearrangements only. Some clones are missing; in checked studies, unresolved V genes explain under half, and the rest has no known cause. The DNA gave D and trimming, while V, J and clone size come from that table. In this sample the table shows some 260,000 clones, 70% to 90% of which occur a single time. Around 0.7% of the sample is taken by the ten largest.

Whole blood was collected in K2EDTA tubes by collaborating institutions according to the institutions' own protocols. For TCRbeta analysis, collaborator samples were shipped as frozen whole blood, as isolated PBMCs, or as DNA extracted from either sample type. Specimen: peripheral blood. This sequence uses TRBV6-2 or TRBV6-3 and TRBJ2-1, with 12 bases matching TRBD2. The clonotype originates from a human donor in a cohort sampled during active COVID-19. The nucleotide sequence reads as follows: TGTGCCAGCAGTCTCAGACTAGCGGGGGTCCCTAATGAGCAGTTCTTC. Its amino acids are CASSLRLAGVPNEQFF.